This TCR beta chain was observed in a study of T cells in Graves' hyperthyroidism and ophthalmopathy. Amplified regions were TCR beta CDR3 sequences from RNA transcripts. Primed by the HTBI set, a first-round RT-PCR was run on the TCR CDR3. TCRdb used MiXCR to reprocess the multiplex PCR reads, holding one entry per CDR3 protein. The table includes around 500,000 distinct CDR3 sequences, about 15% detected once. The CDR3 runs to 15 residues. Germline lookup yields CDR1 MNHNS and CDR2 SASEGT. The J segment lost 5 bases and the V segment lost 6 bases, leaving 7 bases of the junction unmatched. Source material for PBMCs was about 11 ml fresh peripheral blood.

The source material was blood. This rearrangement joins TRBV6-1 to TRBJ2-2, with 9 bases lining up with TRBD1. The origin of this receptor is a woman aged 40 to 50 with Graves' hyperthyroidism. This chain's CDR3 is CASRDDRGWTGELFF. The CDR3 nucleotides read TGTGCCAGCAGGGACGACAGGGGGTGGACCGGGGAGCTGTTTTTT.